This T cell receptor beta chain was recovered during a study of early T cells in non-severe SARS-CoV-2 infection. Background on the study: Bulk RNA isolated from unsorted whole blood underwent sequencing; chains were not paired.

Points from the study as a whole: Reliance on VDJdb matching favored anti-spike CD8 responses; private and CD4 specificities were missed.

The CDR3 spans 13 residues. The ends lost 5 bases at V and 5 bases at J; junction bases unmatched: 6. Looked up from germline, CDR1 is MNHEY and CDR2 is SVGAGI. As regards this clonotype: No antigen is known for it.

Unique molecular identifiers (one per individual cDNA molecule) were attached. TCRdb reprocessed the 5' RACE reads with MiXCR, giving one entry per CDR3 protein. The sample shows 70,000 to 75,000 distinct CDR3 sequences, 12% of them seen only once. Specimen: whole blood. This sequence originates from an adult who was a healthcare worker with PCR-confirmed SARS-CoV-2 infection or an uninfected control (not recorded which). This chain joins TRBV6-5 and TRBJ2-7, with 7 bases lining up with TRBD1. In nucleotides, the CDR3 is TGTGCCAGCAGTCGGGACAGCGTGGACGAGCAGTACTTC. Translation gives CASSRDSVDEQYF.